The T cell receptor beta chain under discussion was sequenced for a study of blood T cell repertoires in COVID-19. Across the whole study: Both acute and convalescent COVID-19 samples were obtained from the United States, Italy and Spain.

Authors' analysis steps: Cell counts per sample came from amplifying reference gene primers. Measured with immunoSEQ multiplex PCR; TCRdb has only the in-frame clones, and not every one. That table gives V, J and clone size, and the DNA gave D and trimming. The repertoire holds more than 110,000 clones, with approximately 80% as singletons. The germline V gene has CDR1 DFQATT and CDR2 SNEGSKA (reference sequence). The CDR3 consists of 11 residues. With 2 bases removed from V and 6 bases from J, the gap between germline ends came to 4 bases. The V and J genes are TRBV20-1 and TRBJ2-2; D is unresolved. This clonotype originated in a human donor in a cohort sampled during active COVID-19. Sequencing used peripheral blood. CDR3 in amino acids: CSARLAGELFF. CDR3 sequence (DNA): TGCAGTGCTAGACTAGCCGGGGAGCTGTTTTTT.